This T cell receptor (beta chain) was recovered during a study of cytomegalovirus exposure and HLA in healthy donors. Both 60 Vbeta primers and 13 Jbeta primers went into the PCR. Produced via immunoSEQ multiplex PCR; TCRdb's table is partial and in-frame only. The sample includes around 140,000 clones, roughly 80% seen only once; the top ten take 2.9%. This clone was detected a few times. Antigen specificity is unknown. Study-wide results and caveats: Segments of the TCR beta V type were, in most cases, productive about 90% or about 30% of the time in an earlier analysis. The authors later found HLA-associated TCR beta chains more clonally expanded than equally common others. In a later analysis, TCR beta V- and J-gene trimming showed a link to a missense DCLRE1C variant.

The CDR3 extends over 15 amino acids. Trimming stripped 1 base from V and 4 bases from J, with 12 bases between. Germline CDR1 is SGHDT and CDR2 is YYEEEE. This chain connects TRBV5-6 to TRBJ1-3, with no clear D. Sequencing used PBMCs. This clonotype was obtained from a woman in her 30s in good health and CMV-seronegative. Written as DNA, the CDR3 is TGTGCCAGCAGCTTGTATTTGAGCTTCGGAAACACCATATATTTT. Its translation is CASSLYLSFGNTIYF. Full variable domain (outside the CDR3, taken from reference TRBV5-6 and TRBJ1-3): DAGVTQSPTHLIKTRGQQVTLRCSPKSGHDTVSWYQQALGQGPQFIFQYYEEEERQRGNFPDRFSGHQFPNYSSELNVNALLLGDSALYLCASSLYLSFGNTIYFGEGSWLTVV.